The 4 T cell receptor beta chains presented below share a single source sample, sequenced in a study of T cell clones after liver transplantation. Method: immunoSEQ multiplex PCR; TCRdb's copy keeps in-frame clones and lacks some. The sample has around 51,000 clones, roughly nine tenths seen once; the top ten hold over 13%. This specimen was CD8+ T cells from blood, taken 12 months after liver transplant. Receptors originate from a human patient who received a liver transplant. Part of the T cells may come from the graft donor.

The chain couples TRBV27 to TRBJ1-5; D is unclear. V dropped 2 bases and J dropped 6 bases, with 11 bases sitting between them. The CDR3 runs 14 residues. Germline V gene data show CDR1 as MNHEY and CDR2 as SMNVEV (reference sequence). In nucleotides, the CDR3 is TGTGCCAGCAGTTTAATGTGGGGTCCTCAGCCCCAGCATTTT. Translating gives CASSLMWGPQPQHF.

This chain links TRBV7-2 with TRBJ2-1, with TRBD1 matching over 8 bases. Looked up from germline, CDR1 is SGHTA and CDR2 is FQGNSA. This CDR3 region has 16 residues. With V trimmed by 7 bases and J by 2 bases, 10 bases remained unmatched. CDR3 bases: TGTGCCAGCAAACACCCGGGGACAGGCGCCTACAATGAGCAGTTCTTC. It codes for CASKHPGTGAYNEQFF.

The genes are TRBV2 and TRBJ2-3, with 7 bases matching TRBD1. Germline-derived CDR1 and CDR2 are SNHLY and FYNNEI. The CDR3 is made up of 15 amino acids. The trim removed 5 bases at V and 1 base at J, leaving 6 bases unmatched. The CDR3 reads CASSSTGLGTDTQYF. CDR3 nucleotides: TGTGCCAGCAGTTCGACAGGGCTCGGCACAGATACGCAGTATTTT.

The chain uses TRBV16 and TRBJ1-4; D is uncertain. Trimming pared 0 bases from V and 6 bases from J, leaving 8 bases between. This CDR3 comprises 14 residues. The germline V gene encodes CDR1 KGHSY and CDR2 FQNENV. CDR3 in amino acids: CASSQSGVYEKLFF. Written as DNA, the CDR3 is TGTGCCAGCAGCCAATCCGGGGTCTATGAAAAACTGTTTTTT.